This T cell receptor beta chain was retrieved from a study of tissue T cells after allogeneic stem cell transplantation. TCRdb keeps only in-frame clones here, not all; method: immunoSEQ multiplex PCR. The profile shows 4,500 or so clones, around half of them singletons. Findings and caveats of the study: Which tissue TCRs were alloreactive or antigen-specific was not determined. Some clones might be persisting host cells. Motif-based clustering found tissue-specific repertoire signatures shared across patients, though few clones were shared. Blood and spleen captured only part of the tissue TCR repertoire.

By sample share, this clone is large (0.1 to 1%). The target antigen is unknown. Gene labels here are mouse ones. From the germline J gene comes the end of the CDR3, since the read stops 1 residue before it. With V trimmed by 6 bases and J by 6 bases, 1 base remained unmatched. The length of the CDR3 is 11 residues. The germline V gene encodes CDR1 SGHDT and CDR2 FRDEAV. Sample time point: mouse harvest day 14 after allogeneic transplant. The graft held 10^6 splenic CD5+ T cells and 10^7 T-cell-depleted bone marrow cells. B6 (H2b) cells into BALB/c (H2d) mice; tissues taken at day 7 or 14. This TCR was sampled from a female BALB/c mouse given C57BL/6 T cells with graft-versus-host disease after an allogeneic hematopoietic cell transplant. The genes are TRBV14 and TRBJ2-7; 9 bases fit TRBD2. Material for sequencing was lymph node tissue. The covered CDR3 bases are TGTGCCAGCAACTGGGGGGCTGAACAGTAC. Translation gives CASNWGAEQY. Given in full, the CDR3 is CASNWGAEQYF.